This passage covers 17 T cell receptor beta chains from one sample sequenced in a study of blood T cells in healthy people across ages. A second roughly 6 to 12 cycle PCR used barcoded and J-beta primers. Each CDR3 protein is one row after TCRdb ran MiXCR on the 5' RACE reads. The repertoire holds 870,000 or so distinct CDR3 sequences, with roughly 26% as singletons. The sample was blood. These TCRs come from a woman of 80 years or more in good health.

The V and J genes are TRBV20-1 and TRBJ1-6; D remains unclear. V lost 0 bases and J 5 bases, leaving 14 bases between the germline ends. Germline V CDR1 and CDR2: DFQATT, SNEGSKA (reference sequence). The length of the CDR3 is 16 residues. The CDR3 protein is CSARDYRTGDNSPLHF. The CDR3 DNA sequence: TGCAGTGCTAGAGATTATCGGACGGGAGATAATTCACCCCTCCACTTT.

This clonotype was seen once. A much larger clone lies a single base off, so this may be a read error. The gene calls are TRBV10-3 and TRBJ1-5, with a possible D match to TRBD1 (5 bases). Germline V CDR1 and CDR2: ENHRY, SYGVKD. The CDR3 spans 14 residues. V lost 10 bases and J 5 bases, leaving 18 bases between the germline ends. CDR3 in amino acids: CATTQQGTDQPQHF. In DNA form, the CDR3 reads TGTGCCACCACCCAGCAGGGTACGGATCAGCCCCAGCATTTT.

V usage is TRBV7-2 and J usage is TRBJ2-3, with TRBD1 matching 8 bases. V was pared by 5 bases and J by 5 bases, with 15 bases of the junction left unmatched. This CDR3 has 17 residues. CDR1 and CDR2 (germline): SGHTA, FQGNSA. CDR3: CASSPRSGRGPGDTQYF. The CDR3 DNA follows: TGTGCCAGCAGCCCACGCTCGGGCAGGGGGCCGGGAGATACGCAGTATTTT.

On this clonotype: A much bigger clone sits one base away, suggesting this may be a read error. This chain joins TRBV7-2 and TRBJ2-7; 8 bases line up with TRBD2. CDR3 length: 15 amino acids. From germline, CDR1 is SGHTA and CDR2 FQGNSA. V lost 8 bases and J lost 7; bases outside the gene matches: 16. The CDR3 sequence is CASRPTSGSSQEQYF. CDR3 bases: TGTGCCAGCCGCCCCACTAGCGGTTCCTCCCAAGAGCAGTACTTC.

This clonotype was seen repeatedly, ten times or more. The V gene is TRBV6-5, the J gene TRBJ1-2, with D perhaps matching TRBD1 (5 bases). V was trimmed by 6 bases and J by 8 bases, leaving 19 bases between them. CDR3 length equals 14 residues. CDR1 is MNHEY, CDR2 SVGAGI, per germline. CDR3 residues: CASRLDSGPYGYTF. The DNA for the CDR3 is TGTGCCAGCAGACTAGACAGCGGGCCCTACGGCTACACCTTC.

This chain uses TRBV6-5 with TRBJ2-2, with D perhaps TRBD1 (7 bases). CDR3 length: 17 residues. CDR1 and CDR2 (germline): MNHEY, SVGAGI. Trimming pared 0 bases from V and 5 bases from J, leaving 16 bases between. CDR3 protein: CASSYSRGGGDTGELFF. The CDR3 coding sequence is TGTGCCAGCAGTTACTCCCGAGGAGGGGGCGATACCGGGGAGCTGTTTTTT.

This clonotype was counted at least ten times. The genes are TRBV4-3 and TRBJ2-4; TRBD1 aligns across 10 bases. The trim removed 2 bases at V and 3 bases at J, leaving 4 bases unmatched. The CDR3 runs to 16 residues. The V gene's germline CDR1 is LGHNA and CDR2 YSLEER. This CDR3 reads CASSQRGQGVKNIQYF. The CDR3 bases are TGCGCCAGCAGCCAACGCGGACAGGGGGTCAAAAACATTCAGTACTTC.

In its sample, this clonotype was seen many times. The rearrangement uses TRBV12-3 or TRBV12-4 and TRBJ2-1, with D perhaps TRBD2 (6 bases). Trimming shortened V by 4 bases and J by 8 bases, and 21 bases separated the two germline ends. The CDR3 length is 16 residues. CDR3 residues: CASSSRGAGNLYEQFF. CDR3 DNA sequence: TGTGCCAGCAGTTCCAGAGGGGCGGGGAATCTCTATGAGCAGTTCTTC.

The sample holds many counts of this clonotype. CDR3 region: CAWSHRDTLHF. The CDR3 nucleotides read TGTGCCTGGAGTCACCGGGACACCCTCCACTTT. The chain is built from TRBV30 and TRBJ1-6, with D possibly matching TRBD1 (6 bases). The V end was cut by 2 bases, the J end by 14 bases, with 10 bases between. CDR1 is GTSNPN, CDR2 SVGIG, per germline (reference sequence). This CDR3 has 11 residues.

This clonotype was detected only once. The chain combines TRBV7-9 with TRBJ1-2; D is uncertain. CDR3 length: 14 amino acids. The V gene's germline CDR1 is SEHNR and CDR2 FQNEAQ (reference sequence). Deletions cut 2 bases from V and 8 bases from J, with 15 bases between. The CDR3 here is CASSLKGGALGYTF. DNA of the CDR3: TGTGCCAGCAGCTTAAAGGGCGGTGCCTTGGGCTACACCTTC.

This clonotype was found a few times. The genes are TRBV20-1 and TRBJ2-7, with 8 bases identical to TRBD1. This CDR3 contains 14 residues. V shed 5 bases and J 2 bases; nucleotides not matched to a gene: 8. The V gene's germline CDR1 is DFQATT and CDR2 SNEGSKA (reference sequence). The CDR3 bases are TGCAGTGCTGGGGGACAGGACGTAGCCTACGAGCAGTACTTC. This codes for CSAGGQDVAYEQYF.

There are many counts of this clonotype. The genes are TRBV6-6 and TRBJ2-5; perhaps TRBD1 as D (5 bases). CDR3 size: 15 residues. V lost 3 bases and J 5 bases, leaving 16 bases between the germline ends. The germline gives CDR1 MNHNY, CDR2 SVGAGI (reference sequence). This CDR3 is CASSYSGLGAETQYF. CDR3 nucleotide sequence: TGTGCCAGCAGTTATTCGGGTCTAGGGGCGGAGACCCAGTACTTC.

This clonotype has more than one count but fewer than ten. The chain carries TRBV20-1 and TRBJ1-1; no clear D gene. This CDR3 has 14 residues. The V end was cut by 2 bases, the J end by 4 bases, with 14 bases between. Germline assignment: CDR1 DFQATT and CDR2 SNEGSKA (reference sequence). CDR3 in amino acids: CSARRAGFGTEAFF. Written as DNA, the CDR3 is TGCAGTGCTAGAAGAGCGGGTTTCGGCACTGAAGCTTTCTTT.

The V call is TRBV29-1, the J call TRBJ2-7; TRBD2 aligns across 8 bases. The CDR3 is made up of 16 amino acids. The V gene end was trimmed by 0 bases and the J gene end by 3 bases; junction bases not matched to a gene: 10. Germline CDR1 SQVTM, CDR2 ANQGSEA. This CDR3 is CSVEDPTSGEGYEQYF. The CDR3, as DNA: TGCAGCGTTGAAGACCCCACTAGCGGAGAAGGCTACGAGCAGTACTTC.

This clonotype has a handful of counts. This clone may be a read error of a much larger clone one base away. The chain employs TRBV12-3 or TRBV12-4 and TRBJ2-1; no reliable D call. CDR3 length: 13 residues. Here the CDR3 reads CATSEISYNEQFF. The CDR3 nucleotides are TGTGCCACCAGTGAAATCTCCTACAATGAGCAGTTCTTC.

This clonotype was observed a single time. A read error is possible here, since a much larger clone lies one base away. The V and J genes are TRBV5-1 and TRBJ2-4; 8 bases match TRBD1. The J call may be faulty, since TRBJ2-5 better matches the DNA end. Germline V gene data show CDR1 as SGHRS and CDR2 as YFSETQ. The CDR3 consists of 16 residues. CDR3 sequence (DNA): TGCGCCAGCAGCACCGGACAGGGAAGGGGCCAAAAGACCCAGTACTTC. Amino acid sequence: CASSTGQGRGQKTQYF.

This clonotype was detected many times. This CDR3 is CASSHQGQFHGYTF. CDR3 sequence (DNA): TGCGCCAGCAGCCACCAGGGACAGTTCCATGGCTACACCTTC. This chain joins TRBV4-3 and TRBJ1-2; 7 nucleotides align to TRBD1. With 3 bases clipped from V and 6 bases from J, the junction kept 7 bases outside the gene matches. The CDR3 runs 14 residues. The germline gives CDR1 LGHNA, CDR2 YSLEER.